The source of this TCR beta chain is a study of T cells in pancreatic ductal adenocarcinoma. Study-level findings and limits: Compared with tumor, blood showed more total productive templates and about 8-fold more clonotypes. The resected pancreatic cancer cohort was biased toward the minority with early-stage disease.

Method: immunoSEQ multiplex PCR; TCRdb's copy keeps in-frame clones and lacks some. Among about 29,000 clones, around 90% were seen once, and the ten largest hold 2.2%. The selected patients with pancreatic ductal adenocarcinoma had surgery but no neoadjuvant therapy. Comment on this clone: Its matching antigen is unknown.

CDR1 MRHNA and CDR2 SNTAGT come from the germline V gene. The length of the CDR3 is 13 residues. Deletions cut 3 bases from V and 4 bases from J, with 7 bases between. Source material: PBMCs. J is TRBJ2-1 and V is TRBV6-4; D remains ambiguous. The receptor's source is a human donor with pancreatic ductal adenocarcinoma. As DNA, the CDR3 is TGTGCCAGCAGTGAAACCGCGTACAATGAGCAGTTCTTC. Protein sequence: CASSETAYNEQFF.